The 8 T cell receptor delta chains in this list originate from one sample, sequenced in a study of Vδ1+ human thymocytes. Their antigens remain unidentified. Extracted RNA was reverse transcribed into cDNA. The CDR3 regions were amplified by multiplex PCR from V-gene primers to a constant-region primer. TCRdb reanalysed the multiplex PCR reads with CATT. The repertoire holds some 19,000 delta-chain clones, roughly 8% seen once, with less than 1% in the top ten. The study's findings and limits: Thymic TRG and TRD repertoires appeared highly polyclonal, with Gaussian CDR3 length distributions.

The sequenced sample was Vdelta1+ gamma-delta thymocytes from the thymus. Subset here: FACS-sorted CD3+ TCRalphabeta- TCRVdelta1+ TCRVdelta2- thymocytes. The source of these receptors is a child younger than two who had congenital heart surgery.

This chain joins TRDV1 and TRDJ1, with 11 bases aligning to TRDD3. CDR1 TSWWSYY and CDR2 QGS come from the germline V gene. The CDR3 extends over 21 amino acids. The junction had 19 bases not matched to a gene; V was cut back by 4 bases and J by 0 bases. The CDR3 here is CALGGDWGIWFLRTYTDKLIF. CDR3 nucleotides: TGTGCTCTTGGGGGTGACTGGGGGATATGGTTCCTACGTACGTACACCGATAAACTCATCTTT.

The rearrangement joins TRDV1 to TRDJ1; 12 bases line up with TRDD3. As TCRdb names no J gene, one was assigned here on the basis of a DNA match to germline. J lost 0 bases, V lost 4 bases, and 24 bases had no gene match. This CDR3 region has 23 residues. In germline, CDR1 is TSWWSYY, CDR2 QGS. CDR3 amino acids: CALGAEVPTLILGDTEYTDKLIF. As DNA, the CDR3 is TGTGCTCTTGGGGCAGAAGTTCCTACCCTTATACTGGGGGATACCGAGTACACCGATAAACTCATCTTT.

This clone has only a few counts. The chain combines TRDV1 with TRDJ1, with 13 bases fitting TRDD3. The CDR3 sequence is 27 residues long. From germline, CDR1 is TSWWSYY and CDR2 QGS. V shed 1 base, J shed 10 bases, and the junction held 42 bases outside the gene matches. The CDR3 loop reads CALGERKRPRSYDPFAYPTGGYASLIF. Written as DNA, the CDR3 is TGTGCTCTTGGGGAACGGAAAAGGCCCCGTTCCTACGACCCGTTCGCGTACCCGACTGGGGGATACGCGTCACTCATCTTT.

This chain joins TRDV1 and TRDJ1, with D uncertain. Looked up from germline, CDR1 is TSWWSYY and CDR2 is QGS. This CDR3 contains 14 residues. V shed 5 bases and J shed 4 bases, with 14 bases lying between them. CDR3 sequence: CALGTVGCHDKLIF. CDR3 in DNA: TGTGCTCTTGGGACCGTAGGTTGTCACGATAAACTCATCTTT.

The rearrangement links TRDV1 to TRDJ1; TRDD3 matches 13 bases. The CDR3 spans 21 residues. With 1 base clipped from V and 1 base from J, the junction kept 15 bases outside the gene matches. Germline assignment: CDR1 TSWWSYY and CDR2 QGS. The CDR3 is CALGEPPYSYWGIRGTDKLIF. The CDR3 DNA sequence: TGTGCTCTTGGGGAACCTCCATATTCCTACTGGGGGATACGAGGCACCGATAAACTCATCTTT.

There are a few counts of this clone. The J gene is TRDJ1, the V gene TRDV1; 9 bases are a match to TRDD3. CDR1 is TSWWSYY and CDR2 is QGS in the germline V gene. CDR3 length: 21 residues. The V gene end was trimmed by 5 bases and the J gene end by 3 bases; junction bases not matched to a gene: 25. Here the CDR3 reads CALGPHPSSCTGGVVADKLIF. CDR3 nucleotide sequence: TGTGCTCTTGGGCCCCACCCTTCCTCGTGTACTGGGGGAGTAGTTGCCGATAAACTCATCTTT.

The chain links TRDV1 to TRDJ2, with TRDD2 matching 9 bases. CDR3 size: 24 residues. With V trimmed by 1 base and J by 7 bases, 31 bases remained unmatched. The V gene's germline CDR1 is TSWWSYY and CDR2 QGS. CDR3 in DNA: TGTGCTCTTGGGGAACCGAAAGGGGCCTTCCTACTAAGGGGGGGGTCACATCGCAGAGCACAACTCTTCTTT. Its protein is CALGEPKGAFLLRGGSHRRAQLFF.

This sequence joins TRDV1 and TRDJ1; 8 bases match TRDD3. Because TCRdb records no J gene, it was assigned here through a match of the DNA to germline. CDR3 length: 18 amino acids. Looked up from germline, CDR1 is TSWWSYY and CDR2 is QGS. Trimming at V came to 3 bases and at J to 0 bases, leaving 12 bases not matched to a gene. CDR3: CALGEGACVGDHTDKLIF. The CDR3 DNA reads as TGTGCTCTTGGGGAGGGAGCGTGTGTGGGGGATCACACCGATAAACTCATCTTT.